One and the same sample provided the 3 T cell receptor beta chains below, sequenced in a study of CD8 T cells in ankylosing spondylitis. TCRdb re-derived calls from the 5' RACE reads in MiXCR, one entry per CDR3 protein. The sample shows under 850,000 distinct CDR3 sequences, roughly 20% of them seen only once. Study results and caveats: Among TCR beta sequences, a motif of fewer than 10 highly homologous variants appeared characteristic of ankylosing spondylitis blood.

Their target antigens are unknown. The sequencing sample was made of blood, either unsorted or a sorted T cell fraction (not recorded which). These receptors originate from a male donor with ankylosing spondylitis.

This clonotype was detected a few times. This rearrangement joins TRBV5-6 to TRBJ2-1; possible D gene TRBD1, 7 bases. CDR3 length: 14 residues. Germline V lookup: CDR1 SGHDT, CDR2 YYEEEE. V lost 0 bases, J lost 5 bases, and 9 bases lay in between. This chain's CDR3 is CASSLGRGHNEQFF. CDR3 coding DNA: TGTGCCAGCAGCTTGGGGAGGGGGCACAATGAGCAGTTCTTC. Variable domain in full (rest from reference TRBV5-6 and TRBJ2-1): DAGVTQSPTHLIKTRGQQVTLRCSPKSGHDTVSWYQQALGQGPQFIFQYYEEEERQRGNFPDRFSGHQFPNYSSELNVNALLLGDSALYLCASSLGRGHNEQFFGPGTRLTVL.

This clonotype has a handful of counts. CDR3 protein: CASSPGPTNEKLFF. CDR3 bases: TGTGCCAGCAGTCCGGGGCCCACTAATGAAAAACTGTTTTTT. The chain employs TRBV25-1 and TRBJ1-4; possible D gene TRBD1, 5 bases. In germline, CDR1 is MGHDK, CDR2 SYGVNS. V was cut by 5 bases and J by 2 bases, with 9 bases left in between. The CDR3 has 14 amino acids.

In this sample, this clonotype turned up many times. This chain connects TRBV5-1 to TRBJ2-1, with D tentatively TRBD1 (6 bases). The CDR3 loop spans 14 amino acids. Trimming removed 2 bases from V and 1 base from J, with 7 bases in between. CDR1 is SGHRS, CDR2 YFSETQ, per germline. The CDR3 nucleotides are TGCGCCAGCAGCTTTGACAGGTCCTACAATGAGCAGTTCTTC. The encoded protein is CASSFDRSYNEQFF.